This T cell receptor beta chain appears in the sequencing data of a study of prognosis after radiotherapy for stage I lung cancer. Study context: As radiotherapy, SBRT was administered in 3 to 5 fractions with a biologically effective dose of at least 100 Gy. The study, taken as a whole, reports: For the expanded TCR clones, whether they were tumor-specific was not determined. Reportedly, TRBV and TRBJ gene usage differed by presence of metastases in patients.

Two rounds of multiplex PCR amplified TCR beta CDR3 from genomic DNA. With primers specific to each TRBV and TRBJ gene, the first-round PCR was performed. From the multiplex PCR reads, TCRdb called clonotypes with MiXCR, one entry per CDR3 protein. The sample has roughly 38,000 distinct CDR3 sequences, about 24% seen once. Germline CDR1 SGHVS, CDR2 FQNEAQ. Trimming stripped 4 bases from V and 0 bases from J, with 13 bases between. CDR3 length: 16 amino acids. This clonotype was seen at least ten times. Its target is not known. This chain uses TRBV7-8 with TRBJ1-3; no clear D. The receptor comes from a donor of 50 years or more with non-small cell lung cancer. The sequencing here drew on PBMCs, taken before or after stereotactic body radiation therapy (not recorded which). Written as DNA, the CDR3 is TGTGCCAGCAGCTCCGACTCCATGATCTCTGGAAACACCATATATTTT. Protein product: CASSSDSMISGNTIYF.